The 10 T cell receptor beta chains below come from one sample, sequenced in a study of T cells in Graves' hyperthyroidism and ophthalmopathy. The source material, RNA transcripts, was used to amplify TCR beta CDR3 regions. The HTBI primer set served for first-round RT-PCR of the TCR CDR3. TCRdb reprocessed the multiplex PCR reads via MiXCR and lists one record per CDR3 protein. Of approximately 590,000 distinct CDR3 sequences in the sample, about 15% were seen once. Sequencing input: blood. These receptors were obtained from a woman between 25 and 40 years old with Graves' hyperthyroidism.

Many counts were recorded for this clonotype. The chain carries TRBV20-1 and TRBJ2-7; 7 nucleotides agree with TRBD2. This CDR3 comprises 17 residues. Germline V gene sequence: CDR1 DFQATT, CDR2 SNEGSKA (reference sequence). V was pared by 0 bases and J by 7 bases, with 18 bases of the junction left unmatched. CDR3 bases: TGCAGTGCTAGAGATCGACTAGCCGACCCTCTCTTTCGAGAGCAGTACTTC. This translates into CSARDRLADPLFREQYF.

Many counts were recorded for this clonotype. The gene calls are TRBV3-1 and TRBJ2-7; tentatively, D is TRBD1 or TRBD2 (6 bases each). Trimming took off 5 bases at V and 0 bases at J, with 14 bases between the two ends. CDR3 length equals 15 residues. In germline, CDR1 is LGHDT, CDR2 YNNKEL (reference sequence). The CDR3 is CASSAQGRGSYEQYF. The CDR3 DNA sequence: TGTGCCAGCAGCGCTCAGGGGCGGGGCTCCTACGAGCAGTACTTC.

This clonotype was recorded a few times. V gene TRBV5-6 combines with J gene TRBJ2-2, with a weak D call TRBD1 (6 bases). There are 16 residues in the CDR3. Germline V gives CDR1 SGHDT, CDR2 YYEEEE. V was trimmed by 0 bases and J by 4 bases, leaving 13 bases between them. In nucleotides, the CDR3 is TGTGCCAGCAGCTTGGTTAGTTCAGGGGCCACCGGGGAGCTGTTTTTT. Protein product: CASSLVSSGATGELFF.

This clonotype was counted a few times. A clone one base away is much larger, so this may be a read error. The gene calls are TRBV7-8 and TRBJ2-3; D possibly uses TRBD1 or TRBD2 (5 bases each). The CDR3 consists of 16 residues. From germline, CDR1 is SGHVS and CDR2 FQNEAQ. CDR3 DNA sequence: TGTGCCAGCAGCGAAGGGACCCCGCTAGGCACAGATACGCAGTCTTTT. Its translation is CASSEGTPLGTDTQSF.

The chain carries TRBV30 and TRBJ1-5; no clear D. This CDR3 spans 14 amino acids. The germline gives CDR1 GTSNPN, CDR2 SVGIG (reference sequence). Trimming took off 3 bases at V and 3 bases at J, with 12 bases between the two ends. The CDR3 is CAWSAQGNNQPQHF. CDR3 in DNA: TGTGCCTGGAGCGCCCAAGGGAACAATCAGCCCCAGCATTTT.

This clonotype came up many times. The V and J genes are TRBV6-1 and TRBJ2-1; D might be TRBD1 or TRBD2, each matching 5 bases. The CDR3 is 16 amino acids. Germline CDR1 and CDR2: MNHNS and SASEGT. Trimming took off 0 bases at V and 2 bases at J, with 11 bases between the two ends. This chain's CDR3 is CASSEAPGPPYNEQFF. The CDR3 DNA reads as TGTGCCAGCAGTGAAGCGCCGGGGCCCCCCTACAATGAGCAGTTCTTC.

This clonotype was detected a few times. The rearrangement links TRBV20-1 to TRBJ2-1; 7 positions agree with TRBD2. The CDR3 runs to 14 residues. J lost 2 bases, V lost 5 bases, and 6 bases had no gene match. Germline loops: CDR1 DFQATT, CDR2 SNEGSKA (reference sequence). The CDR3 region has the DNA TGCAGTGCTCAACCCGCGGGAGCCTACAATGAGCAGTTCTTC. This translates into CSAQPAGAYNEQFF.

The table lists this clonotype with many counts. The V and J genes are TRBV3-1 and TRBJ1-1; unclear D gene. The germline gives CDR1 LGHDT, CDR2 YNNKEL (reference sequence). Trimming took 2 bases from V and 4 from J, leaving 8 bases between them. The CDR3 is 13 amino acids. This chain's CDR3 is CASSQPPVTEAFF. In DNA, the CDR3 is TGTGCCAGCAGCCAACCCCCTGTCACTGAAGCTTTCTTT. Variable domain in full (rest from reference TRBV3-1 and TRBJ1-1): DTAVSQTPKYLVTQMGNDKSIKCEQNLGHDTMYWYKQDSKKFLKIMFSYNNKELIINETVPNRFSPKSPDKAHLNLHINSLELGDSAVYFCASSQPPVTEAFFGQGTRLTVV.

This clonotype has a count of ten or more. This chain joins TRBV29-1 and TRBJ2-5, with D perhaps matching TRBD1 (6 bases). V shed 7 bases and J shed 2 bases, with 8 bases lying between them. The germline CDR1 and CDR2 sequences are SQVTM and ANQGSEA. The CDR3 totals 11 residues. The CDR3 spells CSGGHQETQYF. CDR3 coding DNA: TGCAGCGGGGGACATCAAGAGACCCAGTACTTC.

This clonotype was counted between two and nine times. The rearrangement uses TRBV7-9 and TRBJ2-1; tentative D call: TRBD2 (6 bases). CDR3 length: 13 amino acids. V shed 2 bases and J shed 8 bases, with 10 bases lying between them. Germline V lookup: CDR1 SEHNR, CDR2 FQNEAQ (reference sequence). The CDR3 nucleotides read TGTGCCAGCAGCTTACGGTGGGGGGATGAGCAGTTCTTC. This codes for CASSLRWGDEQFF.